A selection of T cell receptor beta chains follows, all from one sample in a study of cytomegalovirus exposure and HLA in healthy donors. Data came from immunoSEQ multiplex PCR; TCRdb stores just in-frame clones and leaves some out. In the table there are 70,000 to 75,000 clones, 85% to 95% of which are singletons. The sample taken for sequencing was PBMCs. The receptors stem from a woman between 18 and 30 years old in good health and CMV-seropositive. Both conserved end residues are part of each CDR3. The order of the fields is J gene, D gene, V gene, clone size, CDR3 protein, CDR3 DNA. A D gene is named only where the DNA matches it firmly. Rows give clone size only sometimes, using once, few, many, or a class for an expanded clone.

J: TRBJ1-1; D: .; V: TRBV5-4; size: once; CDR3: CASSSGILQNTEAFF; DNA: TGTGCCAGCAGCTCGGGAATCCTTCAGAACACTGAAGCTTTCTTT
J: TRBJ1-1; D: .; V: TRBV28; size: .; CDR3: CASSFPGGNTEAFF; DNA: TGTGCCAGCAGTTTCCCGGGGGGAAACACTGAAGCTTTCTTT
J: TRBJ2-3; D: .; V: TRBV27; size: .; CDR3: CASSGRGGTDTQYF; DNA: TGTGCCAGCAGCGGGAGAGGGGGCACAGATACGCAGTATTTT
J: TRBJ2-1; D: .; V: TRBV5-1; size: .; CDR3: CASSSWDTQGEQFF; DNA: TGCGCCAGCAGCTCGTGGGACACACAGGGTGAGCAGTTCTTC
J: TRBJ1-2; D: TRBD1; V: TRBV10-3; size: .; CDR3: CAISDPDRGYGYTF; DNA: TGTGCCATCAGTGATCCGGACAGGGGCTATGGCTACACCTTC
J: TRBJ1-5; D: .; V: TRBV11-2; size: .; CDR3: CASSLTQINQPQHF; DNA: TGTGCCAGCAGCTTAACCCAGATTAATCAGCCCCAGCATTTT
J: TRBJ1-1; D: TRBD1; V: TRBV27; size: .; CDR3: CASSLSPGQGAWWNTEAFF; DNA: TGTGCCAGCAGTTTAAGCCCGGGACAGGGGGCATGGTGGAACACTGAAGCTTTCTTT
J: TRBJ2-7; D: .; V: TRBV7-9; size: .; CDR3: CASSSLYEQYF; DNA: TGTGCCAGCAGCTCCCTTTACGAGCAGTACTTC
J: TRBJ1-2; D: .; V: TRBV21-1; size: .; CDR3: CASSQPPDRAYGYTF; DNA: TGTGCCAGCAGCCAACCGCCAGACAGGGCCTATGGCTACACCTTC
J: TRBJ2-1; D: TRBD2; V: TRBV7-3; size: .; CDR3: CASSGGTSSYNEQFF; DNA: TGTGCCAGCAGCGGCGGGACTAGCTCCTACAATGAGCAGTTCTTC
J: TRBJ1-1; D: .; V: TRBV12-5; size: .; CDR3: CAIQSTGTEAFF; DNA: TGTGCTATCCAGTCCACCGGGACAGAAGCTTTCTTT
J: TRBJ1-1; D: .; V: TRBV10-1; size: .; CDR3: CASGRGEVGWAFF; DNA: TGCGCCAGCGGGCGGGGGGAAGTAGGGTGGGCTTTCTTT
J: TRBJ2-7; D: TRBD1; V: TRBV2; size: .; CDR3: CASLDRGFRGSYEQYF; DNA: TGTGCCAGCTTGGACAGGGGGTTTCGAGGATCCTACGAGCAGTACTTC
J: TRBJ2-3; D: .; V: TRBV9; size: .; CDR3: CASSVGGDTQYF; DNA: TGTGCCAGCAGCGTGGGAGGAGATACGCAGTATTTT
J: TRBJ2-7; D: .; V: TRBV21-1; size: .; CDR3: CASSGGTDEQYF; DNA: TGTGCCAGCAGCGGAGGGACGGACGAGCAGTACTTC
J: TRBJ2-1; D: .; V: TRBV19; size: .; CDR3: CASSTLQGFSYNEQFF; DNA: TGTGCCAGTAGTACCCTACAGGGCTTCTCCTACAATGAGCAGTTCTTC
J: TRBJ1-2; D: TRBD1; V: TRBV6-1; size: .; CDR3: CASSSGQGYGYTF; DNA: TGTGCCAGCAGTTCCGGACAGGGTTATGGCTACACCTTC